Listed here are 19 T cell receptor beta chains from one sample, sequenced in a study of shared clonotypes between healthy human individuals. Only in-frame clones appear in the TCRdb table, and some are missing; sequencing was by immunoSEQ multiplex PCR. The sample yields 660,000 or so clones, 96% seen once. Terminally differentiated effector memory CD45RA+ cells were excluded from the naive CD8 cells, which were CD45RO-negative and positively selected for CCR7. The sequenced sample consisted of naive CD8+ T cells sorted from blood. These receptors came from a woman aged 25 to 45 in good health.

The chain carries TRBV6-5 and TRBJ2-5; D is perhaps TRBD2 (6 bases). V was shortened by 8 bases and J by 0 bases, with 13 bases between the two germline ends. The CDR3 runs 14 residues. In germline, CDR1 is MNHEY, CDR2 SVGAGI. The CDR3 loop reads CASSPGEYQETQYF. As DNA, the CDR3 is TGTGCCAGCTCACCGGGGGAGTACCAAGAGACCCAGTACTTC.

The chain uses TRBV10-3 and TRBJ2-5; D call uncertain. The last part of the DNA fits TRBJ2-7 better; the J call may be wrong. The CDR3 extends over 16 amino acids. From germline, CDR1 is ENHRY and CDR2 SYGVKD. CDR3 protein: CAISVVPGQIIYEQYF. DNA of the CDR3: TGTGCCATCAGTGTTGTCCCGGGTCAGATAATCTACGAGCAGTACTTC.

The chain links TRBV4-1 to TRBJ2-1, with 7 bases identical to TRBD2. CDR3 length: 13 residues. Unmatched junction bases numbered 3, after V lost 1 base and J lost 9 bases. Germline CDR1 is MGHRA and CDR2 is YSYEKL. The DNA for the CDR3 is TGCGCCAGCAGCCAAGTTGGGACTACTGAGCAGTTCTTC. It is translated as CASSQVGTTEQFF.

This clone was picked up a small number of times. The chain uses TRBV28 and TRBJ2-3, with 10 bases identical to TRBD2. This CDR3 region has 15 residues. The V segment lost 2 bases and the J segment 1 base; nucleotides outside the gene matches: 0. Germline V gene lookup returns CDR1 MDHEN and CDR2 SYDVKM. The DNA of the CDR3 is TGTGCCAGCAGTTTAGGGACTAGCGGCACAGATACGCAGTATTTT. It codes for CASSLGTSGTDTQYF.

The count of this clone is one. Other DNA sequences in the same sample also yield this CDR3. The chain employs TRBV27 and TRBJ2-7; D gene ambiguous. This CDR3 is 13 amino acids long. CDR1 and CDR2 from the germline V gene are MNHEY and SMNVEV (reference sequence). V was pared by 2 bases and J by 2 bases, with 7 bases between. The CDR3 sequence is CASSLGRTYEQYF. In DNA form, the CDR3 reads TGTGCCAGCAGTTTAGGTCGGACCTACGAGCAGTACTTC.

In this sample, this clone turned up a few times. J is TRBJ1-5 and V is TRBV4-1; the D gene is possibly TRBD1 (6 bases). This CDR3 comprises 15 residues. Trimming removed 1 base at V and 3 bases at J, with 10 bases between. Germline V gene data show CDR1 as MGHRA and CDR2 as YSYEKL. CDR3 coding DNA: TGCGCCAGCAGCCAAGGGGACATAGACAATCAGCCCCAGCATTTT. The encoded protein is CASSQGDIDNQPQHF.

The V and J genes are TRBV1 and TRBJ2-3; the table's D call TRBD2 went unverified against the DNA. TRBV1 is a listed pseudogene. This CDR3 has 16 amino acids. CDR3 loop: CTSSQGETSLADTQYF. As DNA, the CDR3 is TGCACCAGCAGCCAAGGTGAGACTAGCTTAGCAGATACGCAGTATTTT.

V usage is TRBV7-9 and J usage is TRBJ2-5; 10 nucleotides align to TRBD2. The CDR3 has 14 residues. V lost 0 bases, J lost 5 bases, and 0 bases stayed unmatched. Germline values: CDR1 SEHNR, CDR2 FQNEAQ (reference sequence). The CDR3 reads CASSLAAGGETQYF. DNA of the CDR3: TGTGCCAGCAGCTTAGCAGCGGGGGGGGAGACCCAGTACTTC.

The CDR3 DNA reads as TGCAGTGCCGACCCCCACTACGAGCAGTACTTC. This translates into CSADPHYEQYF. This chain joins TRBV20-1 and TRBJ2-7; no firm D call. V dropped 6 bases and J dropped 3 bases, with 9 bases sitting between them. The CDR3 loop spans 11 amino acids. Germline CDR1 is DFQATT and CDR2 is SNEGSKA (reference sequence).

The chain couples TRBV4-2 to TRBJ2-1; D call uncertain. Germline values: CDR1 LGHNA, CDR2 YNFKEQ. This CDR3 is 16 amino acids long. V lost 4 bases and J lost 1, with 14 bases in between. CDR3 bases: TGTGCCAGCAGCCCTTTGGGGAAGGAGTCCTACAATGAGCAGTTCTTC. This gives the protein CASSPLGKESYNEQFF.

The rearrangement joins TRBV19 to TRBJ2-7; a weak D match, TRBD2 (6 bases). This CDR3 spans 13 amino acids. V was clipped by 4 bases and J by 2 bases, with 9 bases between them. Per germline, CDR1 LNHDA and CDR2 SQIVND (reference sequence). CDR3: CASSSGDPYEQYF. The DNA for the CDR3 is TGTGCCAGTAGTAGCGGGGACCCCTACGAGCAGTACTTC.

Here the CDR3 DNA reads TGTGCCAGCCGCATAACAGGGGGCGGGTACAATGAGCAGTTCTTC. The encoded protein is CASRITGGGYNEQFF. The V and J genes are TRBV28 and TRBJ2-1, with 9 bases aligning to TRBD1. The CDR3 has 15 amino acids. V shed 8 bases, J shed 4 bases, and the junction held 9 bases outside the gene matches. Germline V gene data show CDR1 as MDHEN and CDR2 as SYDVKM.

The chain employs TRBV2 and TRBJ1-6; 8 positions agree with TRBD1. CDR1 is SNHLY, CDR2 FYNNEI, per germline. Trimming removed 6 bases from V and 10 bases from J; junction bases left unmatched: 11. The CDR3 sequence is 15 residues long. The CDR3 loop reads CASRAGTGRGSPLHF. The CDR3 coding sequence is TGTGCCAGCAGGGCCGGGACAGGCAGGGGATCACCCCTCCACTTT.

The gene calls are TRBV25-1 and TRBJ2-7, with 7 bases fitting TRBD2. The CDR3 consists of 14 residues. Germline V gene sequence: CDR1 MGHDK, CDR2 SYGVNS. V lost 1 base to trimming and J lost 4 bases; unmatched junction nucleotides: 4. The CDR3 region has the DNA TGTGCCAGCAGTGAATCTTCTAGCGGTTACGAGCAGTACTTC. Its translation: CASSESSSGYEQYF.

V gene TRBV27 combines with J gene TRBJ2-7; 9 bases align to TRBD1. CDR1 MNHEY and CDR2 SMNVEV come from the germline V gene (reference sequence). The CDR3 is 15 residues long. With V trimmed by 5 bases and J by 2 bases, 7 bases remained unmatched. This CDR3 is CASSDAGTGPYEQYF. CDR3 nucleotides: TGTGCCAGCAGTGACGCCGGGACAGGGCCCTACGAGCAGTACTTC.

CDR3 bases: TGTGCCAGCAGTAAATCTCGGGACGGGTACGAGCAGTACTTC. Residues: CASSKSRDGYEQYF. V is TRBV2 and J is TRBJ2-7; perhaps D is TRBD1 or TRBD2 (5 bases each). CDR3 size: 14 residues. V was trimmed by 5 bases and J by 4 bases, leaving 15 bases between them. Germline CDR1 reads SNHLY; CDR2 reads FYNNEI.

V usage is TRBV7-3 and J usage is TRBJ1-1; D remains unclear. Trimming shortened V by 1 base and J by 0 bases, and 9 bases separated the two germline ends. From germline, CDR1 is SGHTA and CDR2 FQGTGA. This CDR3 comprises 15 residues. Here the CDR3 reads CASSLNSLMNTEAFF. Here the CDR3 DNA reads TGTGCCAGCAGCTTAAATAGCCTTATGAACACTGAAGCTTTCTTT.

This chain joins TRBV9 and TRBJ1-4; tentative D call: TRBD1 (5 bases). CDR3 size: 13 residues. V lost 5 bases and J 6 bases, leaving 11 bases between the germline ends. The germline V gene has CDR1 SGDLS and CDR2 YYNGEE. CDR3 nucleotide sequence: TGTGCCAGCAGTGGGCCGGGGGATGAAAAACTGTTTTTT. Translated, it gives CASSGPGDEKLFF. The full variable domain, rest sourced from reference TRBV9 and TRBJ1-4, is DSGVTQTPKHLITATGQRVTLRCSPRSGDLSVYWYQQSLDQGLQFLIQYYNGEERAKGNILERFSAQQFPDLHSELNLSSLELGDSALYFCASSGPGDEKLFFGSGTQLSVL.

This clone was detected only once. This sample includes further DNA sequences coding for the same CDR3. The chain uses TRBV5-8 and TRBJ2-7; D is undetermined. This CDR3 is built from 11 residues. Germline CDR1 and CDR2: SGHTS and YDEGEE. Trimming shortened V by 4 bases and J by 3 bases, and 5 bases separated the two germline ends. CDR3 protein: CASSLVYEQYF. CDR3 sequence (DNA): TGTGCCAGCAGCCTCGTCTACGAGCAGTACTTC. The whole variable domain, filled in from reference TRBV5-8 and TRBJ2-7, reads EAGVTQSPTHLIKTRGQQATLRCSPISGHTSVYWYQQALGLGLQFLLWYDEGEERNRGNFPPRFSGRQFPNYSSELNVNALELEDSALYLCASSLVYEQYFGPGTRLTVT.